These 18 T cell receptor delta chains originate from one sample sequenced in a study of gamma-delta chains in newborns, infants, children. TCRdb reprocessed the reads through CATT. Among fewer than 8,500 delta-chain clones listed, 1.6% were seen once. The sample consisted of blood. Receptor source: a child who was a newborn, infant or young child, either healthy, febrile or measles-vaccinated (not recorded which).

By sample share, this clone is medium-sized. The rearrangement links TRDV1 to TRDJ1, with D unclear. The CDR3 extends over 15 amino acids. The ends were cut back, 0 bases at V and 3 bases at J, with 11 bases in the middle. Germline CDR1 reads TSWWSYY; CDR2 reads QGS. The CDR3 sequence: CALGELTALADKLIF. The CDR3 nucleotides read TGTGCTCTTGGGGAACTAACAGCCCTAGCCGATAAACTCATCTTT.

This clone was counted a few times. V gene TRDV1 combines with J gene TRDJ1; 7 bases fit TRDD3. The trim removed 4 bases at V and 2 bases at J, leaving 34 bases unmatched. Germline CDR1 is TSWWSYY and CDR2 is QGS. The CDR3 covers 24 residues. The CDR3 nucleotides are TGTGCTCTTGGGGTCCGACGTAGTCACCTCCTGAATGGGGGACAGGGATGTACGACCGATAAACTCATCTTT. Its translation: CALGVRRSHLLNGGQGCTTDKLIF.

The table lists this clone with a few counts. The gene calls are TRDV1 and TRDJ1; tentatively, D is TRDD2 (8 bases). Trimming took 0 bases from V and 0 from J, leaving 29 bases between them. From germline, CDR1 is TSWWSYY and CDR2 QGS. The CDR3 runs to 22 residues. The chain's CDR3 is CALGELESSYRTGDPYTDKLIF. The CDR3 coding sequence is TGTGCTCTTGGGGAACTAGAGTCTTCCTACAGGACTGGGGATCCGTACACCGATAAACTCATCTTT.

This clone has only a few counts. The protein TCRdb gives is from a much larger clone and does not agree with this DNA's translation at residue 12, likely a read error; the protein shown here comes from the DNA. V gene TRDV2 combines with J gene TRDJ1, with D possibly TRDD3 on 6 matching bases. The germline CDR1 and CDR2 sequences are GEAIGNYY and EKD. Trimming cost V 0 bases and J 1 base, with 20 bases left between them. This CDR3 is built from 18 residues. The CDR3 nucleotides read TGTGCCTGTGACACCGGTAGAGTTTTAGGGATAAGCACCGATAAACTCATCTTT. The encoded protein is CACDTGRVLGISTDKLIF.

Details on this clone: Given a much more abundant clone one base away, this may be a read error. V is TRDV1 and J is TRDJ1; a possible D gene is TRDD2 (9 bases). Here the J gene came from matching the DNA to germline, since TCRdb omits it. With 0 bases removed from V and 0 bases from J, the gap between germline ends came to 29 bases. CDR1 is TSWWSYY and CDR2 is QGS in the germline V gene. The CDR3 loop spans 22 amino acids. Here the CDR3 reads CALGELSLPTLLGAPYTDKLIF. The CDR3, as DNA: TGTGCTCTTGGGGAACTAAGCCTTCCTACCCTACTGGGGGCCCCGTACACCGATAAACTCATCTTT.

This clone ranks as medium-sized. The same CDR3 can be traced to other DNA sequences in this sample. The chain joins TRDV1 to TRDJ1; D is perhaps TRDD2 or TRDD3 (5 bases each). This CDR3 is built from 19 residues. Germline V gene sequence: CDR1 TSWWSYY, CDR2 QGS. The germline V and J ends were trimmed by 0 bases and 0 bases, with 20 bases remaining between them. CDR3 DNA: TGTGCTCTTGGGGAACTCTCCCTACGTCAACTGGTGTACACCGATAAACTCATCTTT. It specifies CALGELSLRQLVYTDKLIF.

Relative to its sample, this clone is medium-sized. The chain uses TRDV1 and TRDJ1, with a tentative D call TRDD2 (8 bases). Germline V gene data show CDR1 as TSWWSYY and CDR2 as QGS. The CDR3 length is 22 residues. Trimming removed 0 bases at V and 0 bases at J, with 29 bases between. The CDR3 region is CALGELVASYGVGDPYTDKLIF. The CDR3 nucleotides read TGTGCTCTTGGGGAACTAGTGGCTTCCTACGGAGTGGGGGACCCGTACACCGATAAACTCATCTTT.

This clone was observed a handful of times. The TCRdb protein and the DNA translation do not line up at residue 10; the protein shown here was made by translating the DNA. The V and J genes are TRDV1 and TRDJ1; 9 bases align to TRDD3. Per the germline V gene, CDR1 is TSWWSYY and CDR2 is QGS. The CDR3 has 17 amino acids. CDR3 sequence (DNA): TGTGCCCTTGGGGAACGTCTGGGGGATCTGTACACCGATAAACTCATCTTT. Encoded protein: CALGERLGDLYTDKLIF.

Points on this clone: Other nucleotide sequences in the sample specify the same CDR3. V is TRDV1 and J is TRDJ1, with a weak D call TRDD2 (7 bases). This CDR3 has 23 amino acids. Trimming shortened V by 1 base and J by 11 bases, and 44 bases separated the two germline ends. Germline loops: CDR1 TSWWSYY, CDR2 QGS. DNA of the CDR3: TGTGCTCTTGGGGAACGCGAGATGGTATTCCTACTTGGGGTGAGATCCAGATACGCAAGGCTCATCTTT. Amino acid sequence: CALGEREMVFLLGVRSRYARLIF.

Turning to this clone: One base away lies a much larger clone, so this may be a sequencing read error. Other DNA sequences in this sample translate to the same CDR3. This rearrangement joins TRDV2 to TRDJ1, with TRDD3 matching 9 bases. This CDR3 contains 18 residues. CDR1 is GEAIGNYY, CDR2 EKD, per germline. CDR3 in DNA: TGTGCCTGTGACCGGATACTGGGGGACCCGAAGTACACCGATAAGCTCATCTTT. It specifies CACDRILGDPKYTDKLIF.

This clone was found a few times. With a much larger clone just one base away, this may be a read error. This CDR3 is also generated by other DNA sequences in the sample. The genes are TRDV2 and TRDJ2; 8 positions match TRDD3. The CDR3 has 20 amino acids. Germline CDR1 reads GEAIGNYY; CDR2 reads EKD. The CDR3 protein is CACDKGAYWGIPSLTAQLFF. CDR3 DNA: TGCGCCTGTGACAAAGGAGCCTATTGGGGGATTCCCTCTTTGACAGCACAACTCTTCTTT.

On this clone itself: The translation of this DNA and the TCRdb protein of a much larger clone differ at residue 15, probably owing to a read error; the protein shown here is translated from the DNA. The genes are TRDV2 and TRDJ3; TRDD3 might be the D (5 bases). Germline CDR1 is GEAIGNYY and CDR2 is EKD. CDR3 length: 17 residues. This CDR3 is CACDAILGSWDTRQIFF. CDR3 DNA sequence: TGTGCCTGTGACGCAATTCTGGGCTCCTGGGACACCCGACAGATATTTTTC.

Only a few counts were recorded for this clone. The protein recorded in TCRdb matches a much larger clone and deviates from this DNA's translation at residue 9, suggesting a read error; the protein here is obtained by translating the DNA. The genes are TRDV2 and TRDJ2, with 9 nucleotides matching TRDD3. CDR1 GEAIGNYY and CDR2 EKD come from the germline V gene. With 3 bases clipped from V and 6 bases from J, the junction kept 4 bases outside the gene matches. The CDR3 length is 14 residues. CDR3 sequence: CACDFLGDAAQLFF. The CDR3 coding sequence is TGTGCCTGTGACTTCCTGGGGGATGCAGCACAACTCTTCTTT.

This clone was counted between two and nine times. The junction differs from germline at one of its ends, possibly a read error. Distinct nucleotide sequences in the sample also encode this CDR3. The V and J genes are TRDV1 and TRDJ1, with D perhaps given as TRDD1, TRDD2 or TRDD3 (5 bases each). Germline CDR1 TSWWSYY, CDR2 QGS. The CDR3 extends over 17 amino acids. The chain's CDR3 is CALGEILPTPTGNKLIF. In DNA, the CDR3 is TGCGCTCTTGGGGAAATCCTCCCTACGCCCACTGGTAATAAACTCATCTTT.

This chain links TRDV1 with TRDJ1; TRDD3 agrees at 12 bases. The V segment lost 1 base and the J segment 1 base; nucleotides outside the gene matches: 22. The germline V gene has CDR1 TSWWSYY and CDR2 QGS. The CDR3 runs to 23 residues. CDR3 sequence reads: CALGEQGLPSPGGYGLGTDKLIF. CDR3 nucleotides: TGTGCTCTTGGGGAACAGGGACTTCCCTCTCCTGGGGGATACGGCTTGGGCACCGATAAACTCATCTTT.

Details on this clone: TCRdb's protein, taken from a much larger clone, differs from this DNA's translation at residue 4, likely owing to a read error; the protein displayed comes from the DNA. The chain's CDR3 is CALRERPGGTFTDKLIF. CDR3 sequence (DNA): TGTGCTCTTAGGGAACGTCCGGGGGGCACGTTCACCGATAAACTCATCTTT. This chain uses TRDV1 with TRDJ1, with a tentative D call TRDD3 (5 bases). The germline CDR1 and CDR2 sequences are TSWWSYY and QGS. This CDR3 comprises 17 residues.

A word on this clone: The protein in TCRdb stems from a much larger clone and differs at residue 14 from this DNA's translation, likely a read error; here the protein is translated from the DNA. The chain carries TRDV2 and TRDJ3; 10 bases agree with TRDD3. CDR3 length equals 17 residues. Germline V gene sequence: CDR1 GEAIGNYY, CDR2 EKD. The CDR3 region is CACDATGGSWDTRHMFF. CDR3 DNA: TGTGCCTGTGACGCTACTGGGGGATCTTGGGACACCCGACATATGTTTTTC.

This clone was picked up a small number of times. This may be a read error, as it is one base from a much larger clone. Other nucleotide sequences in the sample specify the same CDR3. This sequence joins TRDV1 and TRDJ1; maybe TRDD2 (5 bases). Trimming pared 0 bases from V and 0 bases from J, leaving 32 bases between. The CDR3 has 23 residues. Germline-derived CDR1 and CDR2 are TSWWSYY and QGS. This chain's CDR3 is CALGELSSQGCGDRQGYTDKLIF. DNA for the CDR3: TGTGCTCTTGGGGAACTTTCCTCCCAAGGGTGTGGAGATAGACAGGGGTACACCGATAAACTCATCTTT.